Below, 22 T cell receptor beta chains from the same sample are listed, as sequenced in a study of T cells in Graves' hyperthyroidism and ophthalmopathy. There were TCR beta CDR3 regions amplified from RNA transcripts. Primed by the HTBI set, a first-round RT-PCR was run on the TCR CDR3. MiXCR was run by TCRdb on the multiplex PCR reads, yielding one entry per CDR3 protein. The table records about 580,000 distinct CDR3 sequences, more than 45% of them present only once. The sequenced sample was peripheral blood or thyroid tissue (not recorded which). The source of these receptors is a woman in her late teens or twenties with Graves' hyperthyroidism.

This clonotype was found many times. This chain links TRBV9 with TRBJ1-1, with D uncertain. From germline, CDR1 is SGDLS and CDR2 YYNGEE. CDR3 size: 14 residues. The ends were cut back, 3 bases at V and 3 bases at J, with 12 bases in the middle. CDR3 sequence reads: CASSASHRDTEAFF. Written as DNA, the CDR3 is TGTGCCAGCAGCGCATCACATAGGGACACTGAAGCTTTCTTT.

This clonotype has a single count. The junction departs from germline at one end; a sequencing error may be responsible. This chain links TRBV7-2 with TRBJ2-6; 7 bases match TRBD2. The CDR3 is 15 amino acids. Germline CDR1 and CDR2: SGHTA and FQGNSA. The CDR3 sequence: CASTRSAGRLNTEAF. The DNA of the CDR3 is TGTGCCAGTACCCGATCCGCCGGGAGGTTGAACACTGAAGCTTTC.

This clonotype has at least ten counts. This chain links TRBV12-3 or TRBV12-4 with TRBJ1-1, with TRBD1 as a possible D gene (6 bases). The CDR3 is 18 amino acids. Trimming removed 2 bases at V and 2 bases at J, with 21 bases between. The CDR3 DNA reads TGTGCCAGCAGTTTAAATCTGCAGGTTCAGGGGACCAACACTGAAGCTTTCTTT. This sequence encodes CASSLNLQVQGTNTEAFF.

This chain connects TRBV7-9 to TRBJ2-7; tentative D call: TRBD2 (5 bases). CDR1 is SEHNR, CDR2 FQNEAQ, per germline (reference sequence). CDR3 length: 15 amino acids. V lost 1 base and J lost 4, with 14 bases in between. This CDR3 is CASSLGKDLRYEQYF. CDR3 in DNA: TGTGCCAGCAGCTTAGGAAAGGACTTGCGATACGAGCAGTACTTC.

This clonotype was counted many times. The V gene is TRBV12-3 or TRBV12-4, the J gene TRBJ1-4, with a possible D match to TRBD1 (5 bases). CDR3 length equals 16 residues. Trimming removed 8 bases at V and 4 bases at J, with 20 bases between. CDR3 in amino acids: CASRRGRASFNEKLFF. CDR3 bases: TGTGCCAGCCGCCGGGGCAGGGCCTCCTTTAATGAAAAACTGTTTTTT.

This clonotype was seen many times. The CDR3 DNA reads as TGTGCCAGTAGTATAGACGGAGCGCTGAACACTGAAGCTTTCTTT. Translating gives CASSIDGALNTEAFF. This chain joins TRBV19 and TRBJ1-1, with no clear D. The CDR3 contains 15 residues. Germline V CDR1 and CDR2: LNHDA, SQIVND (reference sequence). The germline V and J ends were trimmed by 0 bases and 0 bases, with 8 bases remaining between them.

This clonotype was observed a few times. This chain joins TRBV4-1 and TRBJ1-1, with 7 bases aligning to TRBD1. V trimming: 1 base; J trimming: 10 bases; junction bases outside the gene matches: 9. Germline assignment: CDR1 MGHRA and CDR2 YSYEKL. CDR3 size: 14 residues. CDR3 residues: CASSQVAGQRGAFF. DNA of the CDR3: TGCGCCAGCAGCCAAGTAGCGGGACAGAGAGGAGCTTTCTTT.

This chain links TRBV2 with TRBJ1-5; 8 bases fit TRBD1. There are 20 residues in the CDR3. The J segment lost 0 bases and the V segment lost 8 bases, leaving 21 bases of the junction unmatched. In germline, CDR1 is SNHLY, CDR2 FYNNEI. The CDR3 protein is CASRQGAYNEQFFSNQPQHF. The CDR3 DNA reads as TGTGCCAGCCGGCAGGGGGCCTACAATGAGCAGTTCTTTAGCAATCAGCCCCAGCATTTT.

Concerning this clonotype: One end of the junction is discordant with germline, which a read error may explain. This sequence joins TRBV6-5 and TRBJ2-7, with 7 positions matching TRBD1. This CDR3 is 11 amino acids long. Germline CDR1 is MNHEY and CDR2 is SVGAGI. The CDR3 nucleotides are TGTGCCAGCAGTTACGGACAGGAACGGGACTTC. It translates to CASSYGQERDF.

This clonotype was observed once. The V gene is TRBV20-1, the J gene TRBJ1-2, with 12 bases identical to TRBD1. CDR1 DFQATT and CDR2 SNEGSKA come from the germline V gene (reference sequence). V dropped 4 bases and J dropped 8; count of bases not matched to a gene: 8. The CDR3 totals 14 residues. The CDR3 DNA is TGCAGTGCTACCCCGGGACAGGGGGCGTCCGGCTACACCTTC. It codes for CSATPGQGASGYTF.

This clonotype was counted a few times. V usage is TRBV18 and J usage is TRBJ2-7; D is possibly TRBD1 (5 bases). Germline values: CDR1 KGHSH, CDR2 LQKENI. This CDR3 has 14 residues. V was pared by 1 base and J by 3 bases, with 10 bases between. The CDR3 is CASSPLPQGYEQYF. For the CDR3, the DNA is TGTGCCAGCTCACCACTCCCCCAGGGCTACGAGCAGTACTTC.

This clonotype was recorded many times. The V and J genes are TRBV12-3 or TRBV12-4 and TRBJ2-7; no definite D call. There are 13 residues in the CDR3. The V gene lost 3 bases and the J gene lost 2 bases, with 8 bases spanning the gap. The CDR3 DNA reads TGTGCCAGCAGTTTCGTGACCGCCTACGAGCAGTACTTC. This sequence encodes CASSFVTAYEQYF.

The table lists this clonotype with many counts. The V gene is TRBV5-5, the J gene TRBJ1-2; D call uncertain. The germline V and J ends were trimmed by 6 bases and 4 bases, with 13 bases remaining between them. Germline lookup yields CDR1 SGHKS and CDR2 YYEKEE (reference sequence). This CDR3 has 13 residues. The CDR3 protein is CASTTVSSYGYTF. The CDR3 DNA reads as TGTGCCAGCACCACGGTGAGCTCCTATGGCTACACCTTC. The complete variable domain, with remaining parts taken from reference TRBV5-5 and TRBJ1-2, reads DAGVTQSPTHLIKTRGQQVTLRCSPISGHKSVSWYQQVLGQGPQFIFQYYEKEERGRGNFPDRFSARQFPNYSSELNVNALLLGDSALYLCASTTVSSYGYTFGSGTRLTVV.

This clonotype was recorded at least ten times. The chain uses TRBV20-1 and TRBJ1-1; 7 bases map to TRBD1. The CDR3 contains 15 residues. From germline, CDR1 is DFQATT and CDR2 SNEGSKA (reference sequence). V lost 6 bases, J lost 0 bases, and 10 bases stayed unmatched. The CDR3 DNA is TGCAGTGCGTGGACAGGAGACTACATGAACACTGAAGCTTTCTTT. As protein: CSAWTGDYMNTEAFF.

This clonotype was seen many times. V and J are TRBV4-2 and TRBJ2-5, with 12 bases identical to TRBD2. The V segment lost 1 base and the J segment 5 bases; nucleotides outside the gene matches: 5. CDR1 is LGHNA, CDR2 YNFKEQ, per germline. The CDR3 length is 16 residues. The DNA for the CDR3 is TGTGCCAGCAGCCAAGGACTAGCGGGAGTTGGGGAGACCCAGTACTTC. Protein product: CASSQGLAGVGETQYF.

This clonotype was recorded at least ten times. CDR3 nucleotide sequence: TGTGCCAGCAGTGAGGCAGGGAATCAGCCCCAGCATTTT. Translation: CASSEAGNQPQHF. The rearrangement uses TRBV6-1 and TRBJ1-5, with D possibly matching TRBD1 (5 bases). The V end lost 3 bases, the J end lost 4 bases, and 7 bases lay between the germline ends. This CDR3 contains 13 residues. Germline V CDR1 and CDR2: MNHNS, SASEGT.

V gene TRBV29-1 combines with J gene TRBJ2-3; 14 bases are a match to TRBD2. The J segment lost 3 bases and the V segment lost 8 bases, leaving 4 bases of the junction unmatched. This CDR3 has 14 amino acids. Germline lookup yields CDR1 SQVTM and CDR2 ANQGSEA. CDR3 region: CSIGTSGRTDTQYF. CDR3 bases: TGCAGCATCGGGACTAGCGGGAGAACAGATACGCAGTATTTT.

This clonotype was seen many times. The chain carries TRBV10-1 and TRBJ1-1; D remains ambiguous. The V end was cut by 6 bases, the J end by 6 bases, with 17 bases between. Germline assignment: CDR1 WNHNN and CDR2 SYGVQD (reference sequence). The CDR3 spans 14 residues. This CDR3 is CASRKNPGDPEAFF. DNA for the CDR3: TGCGCCAGCAGGAAAAATCCGGGTGACCCTGAAGCTTTCTTT.

This clonotype was counted many times. This chain uses TRBV20-1 with TRBJ1-6, with D tentatively TRBD1 (5 bases). Germline V CDR1 and CDR2: DFQATT, SNEGSKA (reference sequence). CDR3 length equals 16 residues. Between the trimmed V and J ends, which lost 6 bases and 4 bases, there was a span of 19 bases. Here the CDR3 DNA reads TGCAGTGCCCAACTCGCAGGCAGGGAGTATAATTCACCCCTCCACTTT. Its translation is CSAQLAGREYNSPLHF.

In the case of this clonotype: At one end, the junction sequence differs from germline, possibly due to a read error. The chain carries TRBV7-4 and TRBJ2-1; 9 nucleotides match TRBD1. Germline CDR1 is SGHVT and CDR2 is SQSDAQ. The CDR3 is 15 amino acids. CDR3 sequence reads: CASSRGQGRSDEQFF. The CDR3 nucleotides are TGCGCCAGCAGCCGAGGACAGGGGAGATCAGATGAGCAGTTCTTC.

This clonotype has more than one count but fewer than ten. The chain carries TRBV27 and TRBJ1-1; D is unresolved. Looked up from germline, CDR1 is MNHEY and CDR2 is SMNVEV (reference sequence). The V end was cut by 2 bases, the J end by 1 base, with 11 bases between. The CDR3 is 15 residues long. The CDR3 DNA reads TGTGCCAGCAGTTTAAGCCTTAAGGGGAACACTGAAGCTTTCTTT. It encodes CASSLSLKGNTEAFF.

This clonotype was recorded at least ten times. At one end the junction does not follow the germline gene, possibly because of a read error. The chain uses TRBV5-6 and TRBJ2-7; D tentatively fits TRBD1 or TRBD2 (5 bases each). The germline V gene has CDR1 SGHDT and CDR2 YYEEEE. This CDR3 is built from 14 residues. Written as DNA, the CDR3 is TGTGCCAGCAGCTTGATGGGGACGAGTACGAACTTGAGGTTC. As protein: CASSLMGTSTNLRF.